This TCR beta chain comes out of a study of early T cells in non-severe SARS-CoV-2 infection. Study-level information: Unsorted whole blood bulk RNA was sequenced, with unpaired chains. Study results and caveats: Anti-spike CD8 specificities were favored by VDJdb matching, whose results missed private and CD4 specificities.

Germline-derived CDR1 and CDR2 are SGHNT and YYREEE (reference sequence). This CDR3 is 14 amino acids long. The V end was cut by 0 bases, the J end by 5 bases, with 8 bases between. Details on this clonotype: What it binds is not known.

Each cDNA molecule carried a unique molecular identifier. Each CDR3 protein gets one entry after TCRdb re-called the 5' RACE reads with MiXCR. This table has just under 60,000 distinct CDR3 sequences, approximately 7.7% appearing once. The chain uses TRBV5-4 and TRBJ2-2, with D uncertain. The clonotype was recovered from an adult who was a healthcare worker with PCR-confirmed SARS-CoV-2 infection or an uninfected control (not recorded which). The material sequenced was whole blood. CDR3 region: CASSLGLRTGELFF. In DNA form, the CDR3 reads TGTGCCAGCAGCTTGGGACTCCGGACCGGGGAGCTGTTTTTT.